A single sample gave rise to the 8 T cell receptor beta chains below, sequenced in a study of tumor-infiltrating lymphocytes in primary liver carcinoma. TCR beta cDNA came from about 0.55 ug total RNA, primed with a constant-region primer. The TCR beta library was amplified through three nested multiplex PCR rounds in a modified ARM-PCR procedure. For approximately 11 cycles apiece, the opening two PCR rounds ran with TRBV1-TRBV30 forward primers and a C-beta reverse primer. Via MiXCR, TCRdb re-called the multiplex PCR reads, giving one row per CDR3 protein. The table shows roughly 78,000 distinct CDR3 sequences, with 71% occurring only once. The approximately 20-31 mg bulk tissue piece was not sorted before simultaneous RNA and DNA extraction. Sequencing was performed on liver tumor tissue from sampling region 4. Subset meaning: tumor region T4, right-lateral pole. These TCRs come from a woman aged 55 to 70 with primary liver carcinoma and hepatitis B virus infection.

This clonotype was found once. The CDR3 carries no conserved terminal phenylalanine or tryptophan, so it likely arises from a read error. The chain recombines TRBV10-1 with TRBJ2-1; a weak D match, TRBD2 (5 bases). Germline loops: CDR1 WNHNN, CDR2 SYGVQD (reference sequence). CDR3 size: 15 residues. V was pared by 0 bases and J by 4 bases, with 10 bases between. The CDR3 DNA sequence: TGCGCCAGCAGTGAGTCGACTGGCGGGTACAATGAGCAGTTCATC. This encodes CASSESTGGYNEQFI.

The genes are TRBV29-1 and TRBJ2-1, with D perhaps matching TRBD1 (6 bases). The germline V gene encodes CDR1 SQVTM and CDR2 ANQGSEA. The V gene lost 6 bases and the J gene lost 9 bases, with 15 bases spanning the gap. The CDR3 covers 12 residues. The CDR3 sequence: CSVGTLDVEQFF. CDR3 nucleotides: TGCAGCGTGGGGACATTGGACGTTGAGCAGTTCTTC.

This clonotype was found a few times. V is TRBV6-5 and J is TRBJ2-1; 7 bases are shared with TRBD2. Trimming took 6 bases from V and 9 from J; bases not matched to a gene: 8. The CDR3 runs to 13 residues. In germline, CDR1 is MNHEY, CDR2 SVGAGI. Here the CDR3 DNA reads TGTGCCAGCAGCCGTGGACTAGACGGTGAGCAGTTCTTC. This gives the protein CASSRGLDGEQFF.

Concerning this clonotype itself: Sequence at one end of the junction differs from germline and may be a read error. This chain joins TRBV11-3 and TRBJ2-1, with D unresolved. Germline lookup yields CDR1 SGHNT and CDR2 YENEEA. The CDR3 has 12 residues. CDR3 nucleotides: TGTGCCAGCAGGGAGAAGTACAATGAGCAATTCTTC. Translating gives CASREKYNEQFF.

Comment on this clonotype: This may arise from a read error, as a much more abundant clone is one base away. This sequence joins TRBV29-1 and TRBJ2-5; 9 bases map to TRBD2. CDR3 length: 15 amino acids. The germline gives CDR1 SQVTM, CDR2 ANQGSEA. CDR3 in amino acids: CSVEIAGAAPEARHF. CDR3 DNA sequence: TGCAGCGTTGAAATAGCGGGAGCCGCTCCGGAGGCCCGGCACTTC. Full variable domain (missing parts from reference TRBV29-1 and TRBJ2-5): SAVISQKPSRDICQRGTSLTIQCQVDSQVTMMFWYRQQPGQSLTLIATANQGSEATYESGFVIDKFPISRPNLTFSTLTVSNMSPEDSSIYLCSVEIAGAAPEARHFGPGTRLLVL.

The J gene is TRBJ1-2, the V gene TRBV28; D not certain. Trimming took off 8 bases at V and 8 bases at J, with 18 bases between the two ends. The V gene's germline CDR1 is MDHEN and CDR2 SYDVKM. CDR3 length: 13 amino acids. As DNA, the CDR3 is TGTGCCAGCGGCTTCAGCGGGGTCCCCGGCTACACCTTC. As protein: CASGFSGVPGYTF.

Turning to this clonotype: At one end, the junction sequence differs from germline, possibly due to a read error. The genes are TRBV5-4 and TRBJ1-2; perhaps TRBD1 as D (6 bases). CDR1 and CDR2 (germline): SGHNT, YYREEE (reference sequence). There are 14 residues in the CDR3. The CDR3 spells CASSARGSNYGYTF. CDR3 DNA: TGTGCCAGCAGCGCCAGGGGATCTAACTATGGCTACACTTTC.

This clonotype has at least ten counts. The conserved final phenylalanine or tryptophan is absent from the CDR3, which likely points to a read error. The chain has TRBV11-2 and TRBJ2-1, with D perhaps TRBD2 (6 bases). The V end was cut by 6 bases, the J end by 9 bases, with 18 bases between. CDR3 length: 14 residues. Germline values: CDR1 SGHAT, CDR2 FQNNGV. The DNA for the CDR3 is TGTGCCAGCAGACAGGTTCGGAGGGAAACTGAGCAGTTCATC. This sequence encodes CASRQVRRETEQFI.